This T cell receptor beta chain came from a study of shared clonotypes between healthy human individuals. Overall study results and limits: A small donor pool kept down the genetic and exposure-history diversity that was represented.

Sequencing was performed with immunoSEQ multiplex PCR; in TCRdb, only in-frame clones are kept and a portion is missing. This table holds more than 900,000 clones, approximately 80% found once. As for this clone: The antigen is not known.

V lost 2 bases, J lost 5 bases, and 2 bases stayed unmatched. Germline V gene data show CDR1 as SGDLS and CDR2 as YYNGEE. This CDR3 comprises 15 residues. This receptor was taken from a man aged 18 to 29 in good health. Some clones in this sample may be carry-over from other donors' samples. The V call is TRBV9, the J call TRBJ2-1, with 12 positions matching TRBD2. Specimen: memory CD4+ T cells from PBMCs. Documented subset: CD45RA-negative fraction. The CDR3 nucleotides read TGTGCCAGCAGCGTCGGGACTAGCGGGCACAATGAGCAGTTCTTC. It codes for CASSVGTSGHNEQFF.